Below, one T cell receptor beta chain is given with its context. The antigen is not known. Germline V gene lookup returns CDR1 ENHRY and CDR2 SYGVKD. V shed 11 bases, J shed 3 bases, and the junction held 2 bases outside the gene matches. This CDR3 contains 11 residues. The data were taken from a study of graft-versus-host responses after intestinal transplantation. The repertoire was sequenced with immunoSEQ multiplex PCR; TCRdb's copy has only in-frame clones and lacks some. The data contain approximately 100,000 clones, less than 90% of them singletons. The V and J genes are TRBV10-3 and TRBJ2-5; 8 bases match TRBD2. The source material was unstimulated CD4+ T cells sorted from spleen or lymph node cells, sampled before intestinal transplant. The TCR originated in a human donor who received an intestinal transplant. CDR3 nucleotide sequence: TGTGCCGTCGGGGGGGAAGAGACCCAGTACTTC. This encodes CAVGGEETQYF.